The rows below give T cell receptor beta chains drawn from one sample of a study of read filtering for tumor transcriptome and immune sequencing. TCRdb fed the reads into MiXCR, producing one record per CDR3 protein. This table has tens of thousands of distinct CDR3 sequences, approximately 22% appearing once. The specimen sequenced was a population of CD138-negative cells sorted from bone marrow. Receptors originate from a donor at least 40 years old with multiple myeloma. The CDR3 runs from the conserved cysteine through the conserved F or W. A D gene is named only where the DNA matches it firmly. Clone size is shown for a subset of rows, as once, few, many or a class of expanded clone.

D gene,J gene,V gene,clone size,CDR3 protein,CDR3 DNA
TRBD2,TRBJ2-4,TRBV7-2,many,CASSLVGFGTSGNQAKNIQYF,TGTGCCAGCAGCTTAGTAGGATTTGGGACTAGCGGAAACCAAGCCAAAAACATTCAGTACTTC
.,TRBJ2-1,TRBV20-1,medium-sized,CSGWTGLRNEQFF,TGCAGTGGTTGGACTGGATTAAGGAATGAGCAGTTCTTC
.,TRBJ2-7,TRBV5-1,.,CASSSTTYKQYF,TGCGCCAGCAGCTCTACCACCTACAAGCAGTACTTT
TRBD2,TRBJ2-3,TRBV6-5,many,CASSSTTSGRTDTQYF,TGTGCCAGCAGTTCCACGACTAGCGGGAGAACAGATACGCAGTATTTT
.,TRBJ2-7,TRBV3-1,few,CASSYWGGDTSYEQYF,TGTGCCAGCAGCTATTGGGGCGGGGATACCTCCTACGAGCAGTACTTC
.,TRBJ2-2,TRBV6-5,many,CASSYVGDLVELFF,TGTGCCAGCAGTTACGTGGGCGACTTAGTTGAGCTGTTTTTT
.,TRBJ2-3,TRBV5-6,few,CASSLARTDTQYF,TGTGCCAGCAGCTTGGCCAGAACAGATACGCAGTATTTT
.,TRBJ1-2,TRBV4-2,few,CASSLDNSDGYTF,TGTGCCAGTAGCTTAGACAACAGCGATGGCTACACCTTC
.,TRBJ1-1,TRBV29-1,many,CSVGRGEITEAFF,TGCAGCGTTGGTCGGGGGGAGATAACTGAAGCTTTCTTT
TRBD2,TRBJ2-2,TRBV19,.,CASRGLAGPANTGKLFF,TGTGCCAGTAGAGGACTAGCGGGGCCCGCGAACACCGGGAAGCTGTTCTTT
TRBD1,TRBJ2-3,TRBV28,many,CASTRDRHTDTQYF,TGTGCCAGCACCAGGGACAGGCACACAGATACGCAGTATTTT
.,TRBJ2-5,TRBV3-1,many,CASSQGVSDWVGETQYF,TGTGCCAGCAGCCAAGGAGTCTCCGACTGGGTCGGGGAGACCCAGTACTTC
.,TRBJ2-7,TRBV5-1,.,CASSLHYEQYF,TGTGCCAGCAGCTTGCACTACGAGCAGTACTTC
.,TRBJ2-7,TRBV6-2/TRBV6-3,.,CASSYSTQGREQYF,TGTGCCAGCAGTTACTCGACGCAGGGCCGAGAGCAGTACTTC
TRBD2,TRBJ2-7,TRBV10-3,many,CAISEGTSGTYEQYF,TGTGCCATCAGTGAGGGGACTAGCGGAACCTACGAGCAGTACTTC
.,TRBJ2-1,TRBV5-1,medium-sized,CASSLWGTGGNEQFF,TGCGCCAGCAGCTTATGGGGGACCGGTGGCAATGAGCAGTTCTTC